A single sample is the source of the 30 T cell receptor beta chains below, sequenced in a study of radiotherapy plus CTLA-4 blockade in lung cancer. Clones were sequenced by immunoSEQ multiplex PCR, and TCRdb holds only the in-frame ones, with some missing. The sample comprises around 110,000 clones, 90% of which are singletons, and 6.9% rests with the top ten. This sample comprised peripheral blood, obtained from a patient treated with radiotherapy plus ipilimumab. These receptors were taken from a human donor with non-small cell lung cancer that progressed on radiotherapy plus ipilimumab.

This clone was counted a few times. The chain employs TRBV4-2 and TRBJ2-3; no firm D call. Trimming cost V 7 bases and J 6 bases, with 17 bases left between them. The CDR3 is 14 amino acids. Germline V gene lookup returns CDR1 LGHNA and CDR2 YNFKEQ. CDR3 sequence (DNA): TGTGCCAGCAAGTTCGTGGCCCAAATCGATACGCAGTATTTT. It encodes CASKFVAQIDTQYF.

The chain links TRBV5-1 to TRBJ1-1; no definite D call. V lost 0 bases to trimming and J lost 0 bases, with 6 bases between them. There are 14 residues in the CDR3. Germline CDR1 and CDR2: SGHRS and YFSETQ. In DNA form, the CDR3 reads TGCGCCAGCAGCTTGGATGACCTGAACACTGAAGCTTTCTTT. Residues: CASSLDDLNTEAFF.

A single count supports this clone. This sequence joins TRBV7-9 and TRBJ2-5, with D tentatively TRBD1 (5 bases). V was shortened by 3 bases and J by 0 bases, with 5 bases between the two germline ends. From germline, CDR1 is SEHNR and CDR2 FQNEAQ (reference sequence). This CDR3 spans 13 amino acids. The CDR3 spells CASSLTDQETQYF. The CDR3 DNA reads TGTGCCAGCAGCTTGACAGACCAAGAGACCCAGTACTTC.

The CDR3 DNA follows: TGTGCCAGCAGTGAGAAAGGGTTGGGCACCGGGGAGCTGTTTTTT. Its protein is CASSEKGLGTGELFF. The chain joins TRBV2 to TRBJ2-2; no definite D call. The CDR3 spans 15 residues. Trimming cost V 3 bases and J 4 bases, with 12 bases left between them. Germline assignment: CDR1 SNHLY and CDR2 FYNNEI.

The rearrangement uses TRBV10-2 and TRBJ2-3, with TRBD2 identical over 8 bases. The CDR3 totals 14 residues. CDR1 WSHSY and CDR2 SAAADI come from the germline V gene. V dropped 6 bases and J dropped 3; count of bases not matched to a gene: 5. The CDR3 DNA is TGCGCCAGCAGCCCTGGACTAGCAACAGATACGCAGTATTTT. It is translated as CASSPGLATDTQYF.

The chain couples TRBV10-1 to TRBJ2-1; 12 nucleotides align to TRBD1. Germline trimming cut 4 bases from V and 9 bases from J; bases unmatched to any gene: 10. Germline V gene lookup returns CDR1 WNHNN and CDR2 SYGVQD (reference sequence). The CDR3 consists of 16 residues. CDR3 region: CASSGAPGQGAREQFF. DNA for the CDR3: TGCGCCAGCAGTGGAGCCCCGGGACAGGGGGCGCGTGAGCAGTTCTTC.

There are a few counts of this clone. The identical CDR3 is also encoded by other nucleotide sequences in the sample. The chain carries TRBV6-6 and TRBJ2-7; weak D call: TRBD1 (6 bases). Between the trimmed V and J ends, which lost 6 bases and 3 bases, there was a span of 9 bases. CDR1 is MNHNY and CDR2 is SVGAGI in the germline V gene (reference sequence). The CDR3 has 12 amino acids. CDR3 bases: TGTGCCAGCAGCTCAGGGGTCTACGAGCAGTACTTC. Residues: CASSSGVYEQYF.

The V call is TRBV23-1, the J call TRBJ1-1, with a tentative D call TRBD1 (5 bases). TRBV23-1 is an ORF, with its function uncertain. The ends were cut back, 5 bases at V and 3 bases at J, with 16 bases in the middle. This CDR3 has 15 amino acids. CDR3 region: CASSNNRTGDTEAFF. In nucleotides, the CDR3 is TGCGCCAGCAGTAACAACAGGACTGGGGACACTGAAGCTTTCTTT.

The chain links TRBV18 to TRBJ2-5; no firm D call. This CDR3 is 13 amino acids long. V was pared by 3 bases and J by 2 bases, with 7 bases between. Germline V gene sequence: CDR1 KGHSH, CDR2 LQKENI. Here the CDR3 DNA reads TGTGCCAGCTCACCGAACTCTCAAGAGACCCAGTACTTC. Protein product: CASSPNSQETQYF. Combining the CDR3 with reference TRBV18 and TRBJ2-5 gives the whole variable domain NAGVMQNPRHLVRRRGQEARLRCSPMKGHSHVYWYRQLPEEGLKFMVYLQKENIIDESGMPKERFSAEFPKEGPSILRIQQVVRGDSAAYFCASSPNSQETQYFGPGTRLLVL.

This chain uses TRBV7-6 with TRBJ2-7; 10 nucleotides align to TRBD2. This CDR3 is 14 amino acids long. Germline values: CDR1 SGHVS, CDR2 FNYEAQ. J gave up 6 bases and V 2 bases, and 4 bases lay outside the gene matches. CDR3 nucleotide sequence: TGTGCCAGCAGCTTACTAGCGGGAGACGGCGAGCAGTACTTC. It translates to CASSLLAGDGEQYF.

The chain couples TRBV5-1 to TRBJ2-5; either TRBD1 or TRBD2 may fit D (5 bases each). Deletions cut 4 bases from V and 6 bases from J, with 13 bases between. Germline lookup yields CDR1 SGHRS and CDR2 YFSETQ. This CDR3 has 13 amino acids. For the CDR3, the DNA is TGCGCCAGCAGCCCGCAGGGACCGCAGACCCAGTACTTC. It translates to CASSPQGPQTQYF.

The rearrangement uses TRBV6-1 and TRBJ1-1; TRBD1 might be the D (5 bases). The V gene lost 1 base and the J gene lost 0 bases, with 15 bases spanning the gap. Looked up from germline, CDR1 is MNHNS and CDR2 is SASEGT. This CDR3 is 17 amino acids long. Here the CDR3 reads CASSEVPLGGVNTEAFF. For the CDR3, the DNA is TGTGCCAGCAGTGAAGTACCCCTGGGAGGGGTGAACACTGAAGCTTTCTTT.

The chain joins TRBV5-1 to TRBJ2-7, with 14 bases identical to TRBD2. In germline, CDR1 is SGHRS, CDR2 YFSETQ. CDR3 length: 19 amino acids. The trim removed 3 bases at V and 0 bases at J, leaving 11 bases unmatched. The CDR3: CASSSPLTGTSGSSYEQYF. The CDR3 region has the DNA TGCGCCAGCAGCTCGCCTCTAACCGGGACTAGCGGGAGCTCCTACGAGCAGTACTTC.

DNA for the CDR3: TGTGCCTGCAATACAGATACGCAGTATTTT. This codes for CACNTDTQYF. This chain links TRBV30 with TRBJ2-3; D remains ambiguous. Trimming pared 6 bases from V and 3 bases from J, leaving 4 bases between. The CDR3 covers 10 residues. The germline gives CDR1 GTSNPN, CDR2 SVGIG (reference sequence).

The genes are TRBV6-6 and TRBJ1-5; 8 positions match TRBD1. The CDR3 is made up of 16 amino acids. The V segment lost 3 bases and the J segment 0 bases; nucleotides outside the gene matches: 4. The germline CDR1 and CDR2 sequences are MNHNY and SVGAGI (reference sequence). Here the CDR3 DNA reads TGTGCCAGCAGTTATTCGACAGGGGCTAGCAATCAGCCCCAGCATTTT. It specifies CASSYSTGASNQPQHF.

The chain uses TRBV9 and TRBJ2-1, with D perhaps matching TRBD1 (5 bases). Germline CDR1 and CDR2: SGDLS and YYNGEE. Deletions cut 4 bases from V and 6 bases from J, with 14 bases between. The CDR3 spans 14 residues. In DNA form, the CDR3 reads TGTGCCAGCAGCCCCCCAGGGAACCCCAATGAGCAGTTCTTC. Protein product: CASSPPGNPNEQFF.

The chain recombines TRBV19 with TRBJ1-5; D is undetermined. The CDR3 runs to 13 residues. Germline values: CDR1 LNHDA, CDR2 SQIVND (reference sequence). Trimming stripped 4 bases from V and 2 bases from J, with 6 bases between. The CDR3 DNA reads as TGTGCCAGTAGTAGCACCGGCAATCAGCCCCAGCATTTT. Translated: CASSSTGNQPQHF. Full variable domain (outside the CDR3, taken from reference TRBV19 and TRBJ1-5): DGGITQSPKYLFRKEGQNVTLSCEQNLNHDAMYWYRQDPGQGLRLIYYSQIVNDFQKGDIAEGYSVSREKKESFPLTVTSAQKNPTAFYLCASSSTGNQPQHFGDGTRLSIL.

This rearrangement joins TRBV7-6 to TRBJ2-3; D is possibly TRBD2 (6 bases). The CDR3 loop spans 14 amino acids. V lost 5 bases to trimming and J lost 0 bases, with 9 bases between them. Per germline, CDR1 SGHVS and CDR2 FNYEAQ. The CDR3 sequence is CASSLGTSTDTQYF. The CDR3 coding sequence is TGTGCCAGCAGCCTCGGGACTAGCACAGATACGCAGTATTTT. The full variable domain, in which reference TRBV7-6 and TRBJ2-3 provide the parts outside the CDR3, is GAGVSQSPRYKVTKRGQDVALRCDPISGHVSLYWYRQALGQGPEFLTYFNYEAQQDKSGLPNDRFSAERPEGSISTLTIQRTEQRDSAMYRCASSLGTSTDTQYFGPGTRLTVL.

This clone was seen a handful of times. The J gene is TRBJ1-2, the V gene TRBV6-5; D gene unclear. V lost 5 bases and J lost 0, with 7 bases in between. The CDR3 spans 13 residues. Germline CDR1 reads MNHEY; CDR2 reads SVGAGI. The CDR3 reads CASSAGANYGYTF. The CDR3 DNA reads TGTGCCAGCAGTGCTGGAGCTAACTATGGCTACACCTTC.

This chain connects TRBV4-1 to TRBJ2-7; D not certain. The CDR3 length is 16 residues. Germline CDR1 reads MGHRA; CDR2 reads YSYEKL. V was trimmed by 0 bases and J by 2 bases, leaving 14 bases between them. Here the CDR3 DNA reads TGCGCCAGCAGCCAAGAGGAGCCACCCCTCCCCTACGAGCAGTACTTC. Translating gives CASSQEEPPLPYEQYF.

The chain has TRBV6-6 and TRBJ2-1; D may be TRBD2 (6 bases). This CDR3 is 14 amino acids long. The germline V gene encodes CDR1 MNHNY and CDR2 SVGAGI (reference sequence). V gave up 6 bases and J gave up 1 base, with 10 bases separating them. The CDR3, as DNA: TGTGCCAGCAGCGCCGGGAGTTCCTACAATGAGCAGTTCTTC. Translated: CASSAGSSYNEQFF.

This rearrangement joins TRBV11-2 to TRBJ1-4, with D perhaps TRBD1 (5 bases). From germline, CDR1 is SGHAT and CDR2 FQNNGV. Trimming removed 4 bases from V and 5 bases from J, with 14 bases in between. CDR3 length equals 15 residues. DNA for the CDR3: TGTGCCAGCAGCTCAGGACTTGGGGCCAATGAAAAACTGTTTTTT. Protein: CASSSGLGANEKLFF.

The chain employs TRBV23-1 and TRBJ2-2; D unresolved. TRBV23-1 is treated as an ORF (open reading frame) with a function not yet certain. This CDR3 is 14 amino acids long. V dropped 6 bases and J dropped 4 bases, with 12 bases sitting between them. CDR3 sequence (DNA): TGCGCCAGCAGCCGCGGCAGAGGCACCGGGGAGCTGTTTTTT. It yields the protein CASSRGRGTGELFF.

The chain joins TRBV19 to TRBJ1-2; D gene uncertain. V gave up 1 base and J gave up 4 bases, with 4 bases separating them. The V gene's germline CDR1 is LNHDA and CDR2 SQIVND (reference sequence). This CDR3 contains 12 residues. As DNA, the CDR3 is TGTGCCAGTAGTATAGTGGGCTATGGCTACACCTTC. It specifies CASSIVGYGYTF.

This chain links TRBV5-1 with TRBJ1-4; TRBD1 matches at 8 bases. The CDR3 is made up of 13 amino acids. Germline-derived CDR1 and CDR2 are SGHRS and YFSETQ. Unmatched junction bases numbered 3, after V lost 3 bases and J lost 8 bases. CDR3 in amino acids: CASSWGTGEKLFF. The CDR3, as DNA: TGCGCCAGCAGCTGGGGGACAGGCGAAAAACTGTTTTTT.

The DNA for the CDR3 is TGTGCCAGCAGTAACACCCGGACAGGGAATGAGCAGTTCTTC. Translation gives CASSNTRTGNEQFF. The J gene is TRBJ2-1, the V gene TRBV2; TRBD1 aligns across 8 bases. Trimming took 5 bases from V and 7 from J; bases not matched to a gene: 7. There are 14 residues in the CDR3. Germline CDR1 SNHLY, CDR2 FYNNEI.

V is TRBV5-4 and J is TRBJ1-2; D is undetermined. CDR3 size: 15 residues. The germline gives CDR1 SGHNT, CDR2 YYREEE (reference sequence). Trimming shortened V by 2 bases and J by 0 bases, and 11 bases separated the two germline ends. DNA of the CDR3: TGTGCCAGCAGCTTCGAGGGCGGGACTAACTATGGCTACACCTTC. Protein: CASSFEGGTNYGYTF.

This chain connects TRBV19 to TRBJ1-1; D might be TRBD1 (5 bases). Between the trimmed V and J ends, which lost 3 bases and 0 bases, there was a span of 14 bases. Germline CDR1 is LNHDA and CDR2 is SQIVND (reference sequence). The CDR3 contains 16 residues. CDR3 loop: CASSIVGLKMNTEAFF. Written as DNA, the CDR3 is TGTGCCAGTAGTATCGTGGGACTAAAAATGAACACTGAAGCTTTCTTT.

CDR3 region: CASTTRTGDEQYF. The CDR3, as DNA: TGTGCCAGCACCACCCGGACAGGGGACGAGCAGTACTTC. The rearrangement uses TRBV25-1 and TRBJ2-7; 9 positions agree with TRBD1. V trimming: 7 bases; J trimming: 5 bases; junction bases outside the gene matches: 6. Germline V gives CDR1 MGHDK, CDR2 SYGVNS. The CDR3 spans 13 residues.

The chain recombines TRBV25-1 with TRBJ2-3; D ambiguous. This CDR3 comprises 13 residues. Looked up from germline, CDR1 is MGHDK and CDR2 is SYGVNS. Trimming stripped 1 base from V and 5 bases from J, with 7 bases between. CDR3 DNA: TGTGCCAGCAGTGAATGGCGACAAGATACGCAGTATTTT. Protein sequence: CASSEWRQDTQYF.